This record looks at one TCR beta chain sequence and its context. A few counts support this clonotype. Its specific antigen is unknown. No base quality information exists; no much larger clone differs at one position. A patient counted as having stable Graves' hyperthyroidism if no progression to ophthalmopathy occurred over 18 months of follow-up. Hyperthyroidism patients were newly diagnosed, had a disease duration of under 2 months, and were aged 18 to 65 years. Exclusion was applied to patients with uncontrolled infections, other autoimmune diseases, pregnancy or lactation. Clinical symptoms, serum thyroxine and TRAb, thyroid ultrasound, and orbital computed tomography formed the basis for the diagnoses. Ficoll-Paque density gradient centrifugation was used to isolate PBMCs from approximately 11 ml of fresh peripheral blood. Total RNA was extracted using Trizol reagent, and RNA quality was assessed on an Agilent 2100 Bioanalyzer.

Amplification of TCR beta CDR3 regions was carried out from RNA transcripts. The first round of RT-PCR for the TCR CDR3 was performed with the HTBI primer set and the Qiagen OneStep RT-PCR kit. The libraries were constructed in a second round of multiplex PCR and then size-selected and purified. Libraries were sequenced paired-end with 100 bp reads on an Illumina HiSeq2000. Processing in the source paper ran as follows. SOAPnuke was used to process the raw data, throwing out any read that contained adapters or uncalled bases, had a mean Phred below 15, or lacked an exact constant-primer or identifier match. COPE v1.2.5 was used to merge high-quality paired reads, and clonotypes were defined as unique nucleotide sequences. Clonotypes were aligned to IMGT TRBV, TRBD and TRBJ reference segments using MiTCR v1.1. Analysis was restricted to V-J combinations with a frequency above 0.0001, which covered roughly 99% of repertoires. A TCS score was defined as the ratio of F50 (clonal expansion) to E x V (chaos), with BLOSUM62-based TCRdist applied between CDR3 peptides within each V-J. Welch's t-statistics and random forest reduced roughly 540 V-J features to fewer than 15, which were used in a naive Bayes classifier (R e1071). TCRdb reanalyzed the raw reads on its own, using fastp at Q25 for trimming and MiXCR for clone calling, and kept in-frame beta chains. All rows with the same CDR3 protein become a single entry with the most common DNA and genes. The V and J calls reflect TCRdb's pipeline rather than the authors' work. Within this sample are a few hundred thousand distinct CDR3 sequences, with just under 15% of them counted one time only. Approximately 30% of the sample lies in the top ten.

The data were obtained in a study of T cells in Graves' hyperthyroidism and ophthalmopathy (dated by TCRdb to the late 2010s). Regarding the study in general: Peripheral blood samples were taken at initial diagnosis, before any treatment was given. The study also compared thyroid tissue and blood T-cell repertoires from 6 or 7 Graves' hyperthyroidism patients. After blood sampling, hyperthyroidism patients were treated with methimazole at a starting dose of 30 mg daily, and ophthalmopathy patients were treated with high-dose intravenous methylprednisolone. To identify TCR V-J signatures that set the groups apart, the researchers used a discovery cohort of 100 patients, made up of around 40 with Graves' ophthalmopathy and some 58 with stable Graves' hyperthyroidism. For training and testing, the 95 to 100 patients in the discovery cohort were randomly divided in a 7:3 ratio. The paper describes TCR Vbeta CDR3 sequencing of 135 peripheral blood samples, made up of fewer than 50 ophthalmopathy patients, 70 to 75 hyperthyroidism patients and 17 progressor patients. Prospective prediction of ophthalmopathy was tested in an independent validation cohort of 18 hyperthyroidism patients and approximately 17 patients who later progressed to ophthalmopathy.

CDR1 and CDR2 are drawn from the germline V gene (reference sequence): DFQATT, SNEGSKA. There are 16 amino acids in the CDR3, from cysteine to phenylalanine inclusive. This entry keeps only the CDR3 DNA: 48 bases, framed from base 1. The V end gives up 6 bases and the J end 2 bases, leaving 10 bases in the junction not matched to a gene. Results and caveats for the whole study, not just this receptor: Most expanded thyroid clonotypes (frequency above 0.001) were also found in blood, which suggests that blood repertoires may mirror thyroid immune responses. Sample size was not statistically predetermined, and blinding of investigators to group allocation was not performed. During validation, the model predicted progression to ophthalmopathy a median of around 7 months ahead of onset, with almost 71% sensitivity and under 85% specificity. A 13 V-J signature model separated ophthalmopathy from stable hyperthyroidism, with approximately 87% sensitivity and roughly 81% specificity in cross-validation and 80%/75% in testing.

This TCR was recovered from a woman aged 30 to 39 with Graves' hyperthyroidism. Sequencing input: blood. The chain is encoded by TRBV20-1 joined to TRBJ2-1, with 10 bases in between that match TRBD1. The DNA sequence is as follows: TGCAGTGCCCAGGACAGGGGGGCGAGGACCTACAATGAGCAGTTCTTC. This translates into CSAQDRGARTYNEQFF.